The sequence of this T cell receptor beta chain was determined in a study of cytomegalovirus exposure and HLA in healthy donors. At the level of the study: Out of 150 million to 200 million T cells, an earlier analysis found fewer than 140 million unique TCR beta sequences in total.

PCR used 60 Vbeta primers and 13 Jbeta primers. Only in-frame clones appear in the TCRdb table, and some are missing; sequencing was by immunoSEQ multiplex PCR. The sample holds about 120,000 clones, 76% seen once. Study-wide results and caveats: Reports indicated that the classifier achieved high specificity and sensitivity in diagnosing cytomegalovirus status. CMV serostatus alone was available as immune exposure information. On later analysis, the bulk of CMV-associated TCR beta chains appeared to be HLA-restricted.

Of note for this clone: The antigen is undetermined.

Germline V gene lookup returns CDR1 SGDLS and CDR2 YYNGEE. The CDR3 contains 15 residues. Trimming took 1 base from V and 3 from J, leaving 10 bases between them. This chain uses TRBV9 with TRBJ1-4, with no clear D. Input material: PBMCs. The receptor was isolated from a woman aged 40 to 55 in good health and CMV-seropositive. The CDR3 region has the DNA TGTGCCAGCAGCGTAAGTCCGGGTTCTAATGAAAAACTGTTTTTT. This gives the protein CASSVSPGSNEKLFF.